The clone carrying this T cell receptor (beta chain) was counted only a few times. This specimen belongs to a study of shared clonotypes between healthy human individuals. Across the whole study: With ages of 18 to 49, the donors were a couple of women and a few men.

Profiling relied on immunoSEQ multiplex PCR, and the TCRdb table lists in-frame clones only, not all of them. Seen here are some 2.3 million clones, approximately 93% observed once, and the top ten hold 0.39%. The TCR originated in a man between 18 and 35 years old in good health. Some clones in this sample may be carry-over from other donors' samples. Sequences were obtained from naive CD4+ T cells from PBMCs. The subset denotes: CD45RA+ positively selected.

CDR3 sequence reads: CASSSGRGGNQPQHF. The CDR3 DNA is TGTGCCAGCAGCTCAGGGCGAGGGGGCAATCAGCCCCAGCATTTT. The chain joins TRBV11-1 to TRBJ1-5; the D gene is possibly TRBD1 (5 bases). Trimming removed 4 bases from V and 2 bases from J, with 12 bases in between. Germline-derived CDR1 and CDR2 are SGHAT and FQDESV (reference sequence). This CDR3 contains 15 residues. The full variable domain, completed using reference TRBV11-1 and TRBJ1-5, is EAEVAQSPRYKITEKSQAVAFWCDPISGHATLYWYRQILGQGPELLVQFQDESVVDDSQLPKDRFSAERLKGVDSTLKIQPAELGDSAMYLCASSSGRGGNQPQHFGDGTRLSIL.